The T cell receptor beta chain described here comes from a study of blood T cell repertoires in COVID-19. Study information: Sites across the United States, Italy and Spain contributed samples from acute and convalescent COVID-19. From T cells, B-cell-depleted T cells, or PBMCs came the material, which was cDNA or gDNA.

This clone was observed a single time. Germline V lookup: CDR1 GTSNPN, CDR2 SVGIG (reference sequence). V lost 3 bases, J lost 7 bases, and 12 bases lay in between. The CDR3 spans 12 residues. Original data processing: Amplification from reference gene primers served as the basis for estimated nucleated cell counts. Measured with immunoSEQ multiplex PCR; TCRdb has only the in-frame clones, and not every one. Clonal size and the V and J genes are those of that table, whereas D and trimming came from the DNA. The sample shows roughly 84,000 clones, around four fifths of them seen only once. The sequence came from a man older than 75 with active or convalescent COVID-19. The chain uses TRBV30 and TRBJ1-2; D perhaps matches TRBD1 (5 bases). The sequencing sample was made of peripheral blood. CDR3 loop: CAWSPGGSGYTF. Here the CDR3 DNA reads TGTGCCTGGAGCCCGGGGGGTTCTGGCTACACCTTC.